These 18 T cell receptor beta chains share one sample of origin, sequenced in a study of regulatory T cells in long-lasting Graves disease. Stated time point: persistent/refractory GD, antithyroid drugs over 5 years with positive TRAb. RNA from PBMCs was the source of the TCR library. Arm-PCR of CDR3 regions and iRepertoire HTBI primers were used to build TCR beta libraries. TCRdb used MiXCR to reprocess the multiplex PCR reads, holding one entry per CDR3 protein. This table holds over 300,000 distinct CDR3 sequences, roughly a fifth found once. Here the sequenced sample was peripheral blood mononuclear cells (PBMCs), taken when the disease was refractory, from a patient treated with antithyroid drugs. These receptors were taken from a female donor with Graves disease.

This clonotype was counted between two and nine times. This rearrangement joins TRBV28 to TRBJ2-7, with D uncertain. Germline CDR1 MDHEN, CDR2 SYDVKM. Trimming removed 6 bases at V and 0 bases at J, with 18 bases between. CDR3 length: 16 residues. CDR3 bases: TGTGCCAGCAGCCCCCTCGGGTTTCCCAGCTCCTACGAGCAGTACTTC. The encoded protein is CASSPLGFPSSYEQYF. Drawing the rest from reference TRBV28 and TRBJ2-7, the complete variable domain is DVKVTQSSRYLVKRTGEKVFLECVQDMDHENMFWYRQDPGLGLRLIYFSYDVKMKEKGDIPEGYSVSREKKERFSLILESASTNQTSMYLCASSPLGFPSSYEQYFGPGTRLTVT.

The table lists this clonotype with a few counts. The genes are TRBV4-1 and TRBJ2-7, with D perhaps TRBD1 (5 bases). CDR1 and CDR2 from the germline V gene are MGHRA and YSYEKL. V was cut by 2 bases and J by 0 bases, with 8 bases left in between. The CDR3 sequence is 14 residues long. CDR3 amino acids: CASSQPTDSYEQYF. Here the CDR3 DNA reads TGCGCCAGCAGCCAACCGACAGACTCCTACGAGCAGTACTTC.

This clonotype was seen at least ten times. Here the CDR3 reads CSVESGTYEQYF. Written as DNA, the CDR3 is TGCAGCGTTGAATCAGGGACCTACGAGCAGTACTTC. The chain employs TRBV29-1 and TRBJ2-7; D perhaps matches TRBD1 (5 bases). V lost 2 bases and J lost 2, with 7 bases in between. This CDR3 is built from 12 residues. Per germline, CDR1 SQVTM and CDR2 ANQGSEA.

This chain uses TRBV3-1 with TRBJ2-5, with 8 nucleotides matching TRBD2. The CDR3 consists of 16 residues. V was pared by 4 bases and J by 5 bases, with 12 bases of the junction left unmatched. Germline loops: CDR1 LGHDT, CDR2 YNNKEL (reference sequence). In DNA, the CDR3 is TGTGCCAGCAGCCCGGGCGGGGGGCCGCCGACGGAGACCCAGTACTTC. This sequence encodes CASSPGGGPPTETQYF.

This clonotype was picked up a small number of times. This chain uses TRBV5-1 with TRBJ1-1; tentative D call: TRBD1 (6 bases). The CDR3 spans 15 residues. V lost 0 bases, J lost 3 bases, and 12 bases lay in between. Per germline, CDR1 SGHRS and CDR2 YFSETQ. The CDR3 nucleotides are TGCGCCAGCAGCTTGGTCGGGACAAGCCACACTGAAGCTTTCTTT. Amino acids: CASSLVGTSHTEAFF. Full variable domain (rest looked up from reference TRBV5-1 and TRBJ1-1): KAGVTQTPRYLIKTRGQQVTLSCSPISGHRSVSWYQQTPGQGLQFLFEYFSETQRNKGNFPGRFSGRQFSNSRSEMNVSTLELGDSALYLCASSLVGTSHTEAFFGQGTRLTVV.

This clonotype came up a few times. V gene TRBV24-1 combines with J gene TRBJ1-5; a possible D gene is TRBD1 (5 bases). The germline gives CDR1 KGHDR, CDR2 SFDVKD. The CDR3 length is 16 residues. The ends were cut back, 3 bases at V and 5 bases at J, with 16 bases in the middle. This CDR3 is CATSDPGDVGDQPQHF. The CDR3 region has the DNA TGTGCCACCAGTGATCCTGGGGACGTTGGGGATCAGCCCCAGCATTTT.

At least ten counts were recorded for this clonotype. J is TRBJ1-6 and V is TRBV3-1, with no clear D. The CDR3 spans 12 residues. Trimming took 5 bases from V and 11 from J, leaving 10 bases between them. Per the germline V gene, CDR1 is LGHDT and CDR2 is YNNKEL (reference sequence). The CDR3: CASSDGTTPLHF. CDR3 DNA sequence: TGTGCCAGCAGCGATGGAACGACACCCCTCCACTTT.

The table lists this clonotype with many counts. This chain connects TRBV30 to TRBJ1-1, with a tentative D call TRBD1 (6 bases). In germline, CDR1 is GTSNPN, CDR2 SVGIG (reference sequence). The CDR3 length is 16 residues. Trimming removed 0 bases from V and 2 bases from J, with 16 bases in between. The CDR3 DNA reads as TGTGCCTGGAGTGTACGACCAGGGGAGGTCAACACTGAAGCTTTCTTT. This sequence encodes CAWSVRPGEVNTEAFF.

This sequence joins TRBV6-1 and TRBJ2-5; D assignment may be TRBD1 or TRBD2 (5 bases each). CDR1 is MNHNS and CDR2 is SASEGT in the germline V gene. V lost 7 bases, J lost 0 bases, and 15 bases lay in between. The CDR3 has 15 residues. CDR3 region: CASNRGRRYQETQYF. Here the CDR3 DNA reads TGTGCCAGCAACCGGGGCAGAAGGTACCAAGAGACCCAGTACTTC.

This clonotype was counted at least ten times. The chain has TRBV28 and TRBJ1-4; D is undetermined. The CDR3 is made up of 14 amino acids. Between the trimmed V and J ends, which lost 6 bases and 3 bases, there was a span of 11 bases. The germline V gene has CDR1 MDHEN and CDR2 SYDVKM. This CDR3 reads CASRLQISNEKLFF. The CDR3 nucleotides are TGTGCCAGCAGGTTACAGATTTCTAATGAAAAACTGTTTTTT.

This clonotype was counted ten times or more. This chain connects TRBV20-1 to TRBJ2-5; tentatively, D is TRBD1 (5 bases). The CDR3 is 16 residues long. CDR1 is DFQATT, CDR2 SNEGSKA, per germline (reference sequence). With 1 base removed from V and 4 bases from J, the gap between germline ends came to 19 bases. CDR3 in DNA: TGCAGTGCTAGAGCGACTGTGTCCGTGGGGCGAGAGACCCAGTACTTC. It translates to CSARATVSVGRETQYF.

This clonotype has a handful of counts. The rearrangement joins TRBV4-1 to TRBJ1-1; D possibly corresponds to TRBD1 (5 bases). The germline gives CDR1 MGHRA, CDR2 YSYEKL. The CDR3 extends over 15 amino acids. V was cut by 4 bases and J by 1 base, with 13 bases left in between. CDR3 sequence reads: CASSLQGDKNTEAFF. In DNA form, the CDR3 reads TGCGCCAGCAGCCTTCAGGGAGATAAGAACACTGAAGCTTTCTTT.

This clonotype came up a few times. V is TRBV5-1 and J is TRBJ2-7; TRBD1 aligns across 8 bases. Germline values: CDR1 SGHRS, CDR2 YFSETQ. CDR3 size: 15 residues. V lost 4 bases to trimming and J lost 2 bases; unmatched junction nucleotides: 8. CDR3 sequence: CASSADRGPAYEQYF. The CDR3 nucleotides read TGCGCCAGCAGCGCCGACAGGGGTCCTGCCTACGAGCAGTACTTC. Drawing the rest from reference TRBV5-1 and TRBJ2-7, the complete variable domain is KAGVTQTPRYLIKTRGQQVTLSCSPISGHRSVSWYQQTPGQGLQFLFEYFSETQRNKGNFPGRFSGRQFSNSRSEMNVSTLELGDSALYLCASSADRGPAYEQYFGPGTRLTVT.

This clonotype was seen at least ten times. Sequence at one end of the junction differs from germline and may be a read error. The chain combines TRBV7-2 with TRBJ2-5; 8 nucleotides align to TRBD2. Germline V gene data show CDR1 as SGHTA and CDR2 as FQGNSA. The CDR3 is 15 amino acids. The CDR3 is CASSLGGLASEIQYF. DNA for the CDR3: TGTGCCAGCAGCTTAGGCGGACTAGCTTCAGAGATCCAGTACTTC.

This clonotype was seen many times. V gene TRBV29-1 combines with J gene TRBJ2-7; TRBD2 might be the D (6 bases). Germline CDR1 SQVTM, CDR2 ANQGSEA. This CDR3 has 12 amino acids. V lost 4 bases to trimming and J lost 2 bases, with 9 bases between them. The CDR3 sequence is CSVGRDPYEQYF. In DNA, the CDR3 is TGCAGCGTTGGGCGGGACCCCTACGAGCAGTACTTC.

The sample holds one count of this clonotype. The chain recombines TRBV20-1 with TRBJ2-1; D uncertain. The CDR3 is 15 amino acids. The germline V gene has CDR1 DFQATT and CDR2 SNEGSKA (reference sequence). V was pared by 1 base and J by 1 base, with 11 bases between. DNA for the CDR3: TGCAGTGCTAGAGTTGAAGGTCTATCCTACAATGAGCAGTTCTTC. Translated: CSARVEGLSYNEQFF.

This clonotype has ten or more counts. The chain has TRBV10-2 and TRBJ2-7; D tentatively reads TRBD1 or TRBD2 (6 bases each). This CDR3 has 13 amino acids. Trimming cost V 6 bases and J 5 bases, with 14 bases left between them. Germline V CDR1 and CDR2: WSHSY, SAAADI. CDR3 nucleotide sequence: TGCGCCAGCAGCCGGGGGCACGTCGACGAGCAGTACTTC. It codes for CASSRGHVDEQYF.

The sample holds many counts of this clonotype. CDR3 DNA: TGTGCCAGCAGCTTAGTCGGGACAGGGGGTGCGGAGACCCAGTACTTC. It yields the protein CASSLVGTGGAETQYF. The rearrangement joins TRBV7-2 to TRBJ2-5; 11 nucleotides match TRBD1. J lost 5 bases, V lost 1 base, and 6 bases had no gene match. This CDR3 region has 16 residues. The V gene's germline CDR1 is SGHTA and CDR2 FQGNSA.